This is a list of T cell receptor beta chains from one sample in a study of T cell responses to AZD1222 COVID-19 vaccine. Clones were sequenced by immunoSEQ multiplex PCR, and TCRdb holds only the in-frame ones, with some missing. The sample shows 150,000 to 200,000 clones, around 94% of them seen only once. Here the sequenced sample was peripheral blood, taken on day 0 of AZD1222 vaccination. These receptors all stem from an adult in good health. Both conserved end residues are part of each CDR3. Size is stated for part of the rows, as once, few or many counts, or as a class when the clone is expanded.

V	size	CDR3
TRBV28	NA	CASSLKRRGRRERPPAQYF
TRBV28	NA	CASSPDGNTEAFF
TRBV27	NA	CASSFNPSSSSEQYF
TRBV19	NA	CASEVTGQGTGYTF
TRBV10-2	NA	CASSDWGTEREKLFF
TRBV30	NA	CAGARDSESGYTF
TRBV6-4	many	CASSAAEGGTDTQYF
TRBV2	NA	CASSRTSTDTQYF
TRBV6-5	NA	CASSLAGGHTDTQYF
TRBV12-3/TRBV12-4	few	CASSPGQAGELFF
TRBV10-2	NA	CASSASAGGWETQYF
TRBV7-9	NA	CASSLGDLGPQHF
TRBV27	once	CASSLTGSWQYF
TRBV7-9	NA	CASSLAALVYEQYF
TRBV7-9	NA	CASSLGRTYTGELFF
TRBV5-1	NA	CASSLGQDNSPLHF
TRBV10-2	once	CASSGPRRLNTEAFF
TRBV18	NA	CASSPRGPGANVLTF
TRBV7-2	NA	CASSLGPLLREKLFF
TRBV5-4	NA	CASRERTGGEQYF
TRBV2	NA	CASRIRSREGVAFF
TRBV28	NA	CASRGSRGTGNEKLFF
TRBV10-3	NA	CAISVGQAYEQYF
TRBV7-6	NA	CASIGAVEAFF